This TCR beta chain was identified in a study of T cell changes during pregnancy in multiple sclerosis. Assay used: immunoSEQ multiplex PCR; TCRdb lists only in-frame clones, some missing. The table lists approximately 58,000 clones, around 92% of them singletons. V lost 0 bases, J lost 0 bases, and 7 bases stayed unmatched. The CDR3 has 19 amino acids. Per germline, CDR1 LGHNT and CDR2 FRNRAP. The genes are TRBV12-5 and TRBJ2-2; TRBD2 aligns across 10 bases. The material was peripheral blood, obtained in the second trimester of pregnancy. This clonotype was obtained from a female donor in good health, enrolled as a control in a pregnancy study. The CDR3 sequence is CASGLVLGSGRSNTGELFF. CDR3 DNA: TGTGCTAGTGGTTTGGTACTTGGTAGCGGGAGGTCGAACACCGGGGAGCTGTTTTTT.